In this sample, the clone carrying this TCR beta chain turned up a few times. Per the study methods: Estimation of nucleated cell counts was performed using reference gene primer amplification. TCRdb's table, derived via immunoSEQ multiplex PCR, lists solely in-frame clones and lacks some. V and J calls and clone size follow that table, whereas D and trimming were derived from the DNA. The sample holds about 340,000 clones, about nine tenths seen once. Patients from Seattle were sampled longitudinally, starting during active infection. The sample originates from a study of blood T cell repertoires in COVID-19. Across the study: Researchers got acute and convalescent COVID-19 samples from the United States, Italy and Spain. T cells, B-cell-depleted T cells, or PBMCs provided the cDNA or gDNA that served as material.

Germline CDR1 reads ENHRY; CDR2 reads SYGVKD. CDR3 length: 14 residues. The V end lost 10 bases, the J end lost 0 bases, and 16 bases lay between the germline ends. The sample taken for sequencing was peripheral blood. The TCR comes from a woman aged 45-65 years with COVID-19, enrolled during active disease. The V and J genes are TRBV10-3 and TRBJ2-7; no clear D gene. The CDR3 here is CATRSSESSYEQYF. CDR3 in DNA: TGTGCCACCCGGTCCTCTGAGAGCTCCTACGAGCAGTACTTC.